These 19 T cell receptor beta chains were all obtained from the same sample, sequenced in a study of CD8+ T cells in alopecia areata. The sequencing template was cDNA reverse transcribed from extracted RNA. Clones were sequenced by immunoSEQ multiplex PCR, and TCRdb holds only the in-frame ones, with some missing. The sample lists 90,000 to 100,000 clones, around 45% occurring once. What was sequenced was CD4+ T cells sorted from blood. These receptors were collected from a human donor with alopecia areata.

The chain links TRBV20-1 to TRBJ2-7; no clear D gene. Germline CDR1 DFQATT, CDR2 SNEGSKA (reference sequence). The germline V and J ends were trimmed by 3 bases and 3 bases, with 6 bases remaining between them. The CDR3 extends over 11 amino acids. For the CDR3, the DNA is TGCAGTGCTAGGACTCACTACGAGCAGTACTTC. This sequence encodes CSARTHYEQYF.

CDR3 sequence: CASSEVGSDTQYF. CDR3 DNA sequence: TGTGCCAGCAGTGAAGTAGGGTCGGATACGCAGTATTTT. The J gene is TRBJ2-3, the V gene TRBV2; no reliable D call. Trimming removed 1 base from V and 6 bases from J, with 8 bases in between. Germline CDR1 and CDR2: SNHLY and FYNNEI. CDR3 length equals 13 residues.

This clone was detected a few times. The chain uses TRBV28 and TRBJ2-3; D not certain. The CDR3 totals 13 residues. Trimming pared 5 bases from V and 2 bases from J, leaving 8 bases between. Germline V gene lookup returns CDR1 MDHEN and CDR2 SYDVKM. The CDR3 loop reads CASSRPDTDTQYF. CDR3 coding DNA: TGTGCCAGCAGTCGCCCCGACACAGATACGCAGTATTTT. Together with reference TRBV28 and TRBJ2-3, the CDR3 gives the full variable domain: DVKVTQSSRYLVKRTGEKVFLECVQDMDHENMFWYRQDPGLGLRLIYFSYDVKMKEKGDIPEGYSVSREKKERFSLILESASTNQTSMYLCASSRPDTDTQYFGPGTRLTVL.

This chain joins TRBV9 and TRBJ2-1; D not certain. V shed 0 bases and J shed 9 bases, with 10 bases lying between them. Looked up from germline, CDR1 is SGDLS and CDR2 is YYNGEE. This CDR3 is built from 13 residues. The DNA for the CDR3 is TGTGCCAGCAGCGTAGAGTTAAGAGGTGAGCAGTTCTTC. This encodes CASSVELRGEQFF.

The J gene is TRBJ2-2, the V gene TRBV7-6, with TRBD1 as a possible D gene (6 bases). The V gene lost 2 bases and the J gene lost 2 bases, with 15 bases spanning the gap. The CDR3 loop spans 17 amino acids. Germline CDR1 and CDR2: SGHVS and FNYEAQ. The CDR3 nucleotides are TGTGCCAGCAGCTTAAGAACGTGGACAGAAAACACCGGGGAGCTGTTTTTT. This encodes CASSLRTWTENTGELFF.

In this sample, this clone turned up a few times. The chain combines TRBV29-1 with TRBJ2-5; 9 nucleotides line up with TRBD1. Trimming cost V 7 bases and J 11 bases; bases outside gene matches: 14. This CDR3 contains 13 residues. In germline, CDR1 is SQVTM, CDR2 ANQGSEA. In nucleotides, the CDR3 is TGCAGCGGTGCACGGGACAGGGAATCCCTGCAGTACTTC. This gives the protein CSGARDRESLQYF.

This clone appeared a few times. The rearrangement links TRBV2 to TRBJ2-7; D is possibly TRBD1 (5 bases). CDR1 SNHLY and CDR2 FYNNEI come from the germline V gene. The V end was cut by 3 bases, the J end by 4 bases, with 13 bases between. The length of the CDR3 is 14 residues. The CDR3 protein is CASSEQGEGYEQYF. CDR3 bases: TGTGCCAGCAGTGAGCAGGGTGAAGGTTACGAGCAGTACTTC. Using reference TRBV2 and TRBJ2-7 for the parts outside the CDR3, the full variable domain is EPEVTQTPSHQVTQMGQEVILRCVPISNHLYFYWYRQILGQKVEFLVSFYNNEISEKSEIFDDQFSVERPDGSNFTLKIRSTKLEDSAMYFCASSEQGEGYEQYFGPGTRLTVT.

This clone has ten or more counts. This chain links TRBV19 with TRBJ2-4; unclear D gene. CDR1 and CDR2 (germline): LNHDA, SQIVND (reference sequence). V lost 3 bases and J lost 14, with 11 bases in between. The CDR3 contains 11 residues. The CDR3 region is CASSIKGRKYF. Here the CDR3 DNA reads TGTGCCAGTAGTATCAAGGGCAGGAAGTACTTC.

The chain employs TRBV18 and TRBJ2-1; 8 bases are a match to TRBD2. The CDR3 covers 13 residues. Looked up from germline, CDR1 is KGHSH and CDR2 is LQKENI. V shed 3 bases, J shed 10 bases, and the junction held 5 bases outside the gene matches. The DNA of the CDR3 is TGTGCCAGCTCACCCCGGGGGGGAGAGGAGCAGTTCTTC. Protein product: CASSPRGGEEQFF.

This CDR3 is CASSYALGGPNEQYF. CDR3 sequence (DNA): TGTGCCAGCAGTTACGCCTTGGGGGGGCCCAACGAGCAGTACTTC. This rearrangement joins TRBV6-5 to TRBJ2-7; TRBD2 might be the D (7 bases). The germline CDR1 and CDR2 sequences are MNHEY and SVGAGI. The CDR3 has 15 amino acids. The ends were cut back, 2 bases at V and 5 bases at J, with 16 bases in the middle.

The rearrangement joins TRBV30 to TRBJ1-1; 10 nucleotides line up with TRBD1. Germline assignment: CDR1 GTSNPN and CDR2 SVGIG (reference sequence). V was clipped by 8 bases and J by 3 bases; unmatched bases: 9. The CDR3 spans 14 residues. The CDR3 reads CASEGQGGYTEAFF. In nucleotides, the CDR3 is TGTGCCAGCGAAGGACAGGGGGGTTACACTGAAGCTTTCTTT.

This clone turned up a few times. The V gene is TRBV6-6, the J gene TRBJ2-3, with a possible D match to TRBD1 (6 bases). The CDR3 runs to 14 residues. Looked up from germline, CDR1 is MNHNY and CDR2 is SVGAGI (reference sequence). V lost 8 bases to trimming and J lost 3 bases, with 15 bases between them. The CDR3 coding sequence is TGTGCCAGCCATGCTCAGGGGCTTACAGATACGCAGTATTTT. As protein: CASHAQGLTDTQYF.

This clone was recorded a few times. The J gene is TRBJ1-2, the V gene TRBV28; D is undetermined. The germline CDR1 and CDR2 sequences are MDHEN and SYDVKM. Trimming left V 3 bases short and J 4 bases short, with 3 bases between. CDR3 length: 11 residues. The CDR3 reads CASSFTYGYTF. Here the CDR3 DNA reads TGTGCCAGCAGTTTCACCTATGGCTACACCTTC.

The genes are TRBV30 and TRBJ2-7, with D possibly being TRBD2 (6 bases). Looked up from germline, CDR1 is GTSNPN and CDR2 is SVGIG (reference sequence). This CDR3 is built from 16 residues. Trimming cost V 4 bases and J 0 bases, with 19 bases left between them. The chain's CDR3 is CAWTRAWGVLSYEQYF. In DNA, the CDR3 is TGTGCCTGGACCCGCGCATGGGGGGTCCTCTCCTACGAGCAGTACTTC.

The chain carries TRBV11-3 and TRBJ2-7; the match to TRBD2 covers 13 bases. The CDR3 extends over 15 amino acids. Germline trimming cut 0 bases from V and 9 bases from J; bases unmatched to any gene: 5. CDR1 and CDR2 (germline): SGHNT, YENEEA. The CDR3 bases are TGTGCCAGCAGCTTAGAGTGGACTAGCGGGAGTGTGCAGTACTTC. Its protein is CASSLEWTSGSVQYF.

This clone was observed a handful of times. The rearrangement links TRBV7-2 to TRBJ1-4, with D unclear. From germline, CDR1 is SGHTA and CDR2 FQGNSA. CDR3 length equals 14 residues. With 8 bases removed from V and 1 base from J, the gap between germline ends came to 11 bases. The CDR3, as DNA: TGTGCCAGCCGAACGATGGTAACTAATGAAAAACTGTTTTTT. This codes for CASRTMVTNEKLFF.

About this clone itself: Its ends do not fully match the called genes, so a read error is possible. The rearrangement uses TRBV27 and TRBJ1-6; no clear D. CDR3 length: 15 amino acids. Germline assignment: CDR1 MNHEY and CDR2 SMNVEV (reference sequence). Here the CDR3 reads CASSLFISDNSPLHF. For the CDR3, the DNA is TGTGCCAGCAGTTTATTTATCTCCGATAATTCACCCCTCCACTTT.

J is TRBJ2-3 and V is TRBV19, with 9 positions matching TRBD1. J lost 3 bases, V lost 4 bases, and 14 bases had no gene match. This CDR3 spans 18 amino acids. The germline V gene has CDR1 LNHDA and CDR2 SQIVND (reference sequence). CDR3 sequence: CASSRPRPGTGSTDTQYF. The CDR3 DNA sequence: TGTGCCAGTAGTAGACCCCGCCCCGGGACAGGGTCGACAGATACGCAGTATTTT.

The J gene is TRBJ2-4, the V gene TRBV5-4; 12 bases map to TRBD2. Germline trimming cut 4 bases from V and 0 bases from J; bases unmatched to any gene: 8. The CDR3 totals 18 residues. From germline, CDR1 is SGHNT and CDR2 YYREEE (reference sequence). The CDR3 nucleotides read TGTGCCAGCAGCCCAGCGGGACTAGCGGGTTCAGCCAAAAACATTCAGTACTTC. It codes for CASSPAGLAGSAKNIQYF.